This TCR beta chain is from a study of T cells in Graves' hyperthyroidism and ophthalmopathy. This clonotype was observed at least ten times. RNA transcripts yielded amplified TCR beta CDR3 regions. First-round RT-PCR with HTBI primers amplified the TCR CDR3 region. TCRdb analysed the multiplex PCR reads with MiXCR anew, one entry per CDR3 protein. The table lists around 500,000 distinct CDR3 sequences, 16% of them singletons, with around 32% in the top ten. The V end was cut by 3 bases, the J end by 11 bases, with 13 bases between. This CDR3 comprises 12 residues. Germline values: CDR1 MDHEN, CDR2 SYDVKM. A NOSPECS grade of at least 4, a Clinical Activity Score of at least 3 and duration under 3 months were recorded in ophthalmopathy patients.

The clonotype was recovered from a woman between 25 and 40 years old with Graves' ophthalmopathy. The specimen was blood. This chain joins TRBV28 and TRBJ1-1, with TRBD1 as a possible D gene (5 bases). The CDR3 loop reads CASSFQQAVAFF. The CDR3 coding sequence is TGTGCCAGCAGTTTCCAACAGGCCGTGGCTTTCTTT.